The 31 T cell receptor beta chains listed next were all sequenced from one sample in a study of T cells in Graves' hyperthyroidism and ophthalmopathy. Amplification yielded TCR beta CDR3 regions, with RNA transcripts as the source. HTBI primers were used for first-round RT-PCR of the TCR CDR3. Each CDR3 protein is one row after TCRdb ran MiXCR on the multiplex PCR reads. Altogether 300,000 or so distinct CDR3 sequences are present, 16% being singletons, with the ten largest covering roughly 31%. Sequenced sample: blood. The receptor source for this set is a man aged 25-45 years with Graves' hyperthyroidism.

V is TRBV5-1 and J is TRBJ2-1, with 9 bases aligning to TRBD1. This CDR3 contains 15 residues. J gave up 0 bases and V 4 bases, and 2 bases lay outside the gene matches. Germline CDR1 and CDR2: SGHRS and YFSETQ. This CDR3 reads CASSTGQGSYNEQFF. The CDR3 DNA sequence: TGCGCCAGCAGCACGGGACAGGGCTCCTACAATGAGCAGTTCTTC.

V and J are TRBV12-3 or TRBV12-4 and TRBJ2-1; D is possibly TRBD2 (5 bases). CDR3 length: 13 residues. The V end was cut by 3 bases, the J end by 9 bases, with 12 bases between. The CDR3 here is CASSLVARGEQFF. CDR3 sequence (DNA): TGTGCCAGCAGTTTGGTAGCCCGGGGTGAGCAGTTCTTC.

This clonotype appeared many times. This rearrangement joins TRBV6-1 to TRBJ2-5, with D unresolved. V lost 7 bases and J 2 bases, leaving 11 bases between the germline ends. The CDR3 has 13 amino acids. Germline CDR1 is MNHNS and CDR2 is SASEGT. The CDR3 sequence is CASTPSLQETQYF. Here the CDR3 DNA reads TGTGCCAGCACCCCCAGCCTTCAAGAGACCCAGTACTTC.

This clonotype was detected many times. A read error may produce the germline difference seen at one junction end. V and J are TRBV11-2 and TRBJ2-3; no definite D call. The germline gives CDR1 SGHAT, CDR2 FQNNGV. The CDR3 extends over 16 amino acids. CDR3 bases: TGTGCCAGCAGCTTAGGAAGTAGGACCCCTGTAGATACGCAGTGTTTT. This codes for CASSLGSRTPVDTQCF.

The chain recombines TRBV5-5 with TRBJ1-4, with D hard to call. The V gene lost 4 bases and the J gene lost 8 bases, with 15 bases spanning the gap. CDR3 length: 14 residues. Germline V gene data show CDR1 as SGHKS and CDR2 as YYEKEE (reference sequence). The DNA of the CDR3 is TGTGCCAGCAGCGTAGAATATGGGAAGGAAAAACTGTTTTTT. It is translated as CASSVEYGKEKLFF.

This clonotype was observed a few times. The genes are TRBV5-6 and TRBJ2-6; TRBD1 matches 8 bases. The CDR3 is made up of 16 amino acids. Losses at the gene ends were 3 bases for V and 2 bases for J; bases not matched to a gene: 4. Germline lookup yields CDR1 SGHDT and CDR2 YYEEEE. The CDR3 sequence: CASSWVDRAGANVLTF. In nucleotides, the CDR3 is TGTGCCAGCAGCTGGGTGGACAGGGCTGGGGCCAACGTCCTGACTTTC.

This clonotype was observed a handful of times. The chain recombines TRBV5-6 with TRBJ1-4; D is uncertain. V lost 3 bases, J lost 0 bases, and 9 bases lay in between. The CDR3 runs to 15 residues. Looked up from germline, CDR1 is SGHDT and CDR2 is YYEEEE. DNA for the CDR3: TGTGCCAGCAGCTACATTAGGGCAACTAATGAAAAACTGTTTTTT. Encoded protein: CASSYIRATNEKLFF.

Ten or more counts support this clonotype. CDR3 protein: CSVGDRTTYEQYF. CDR3 DNA: TGCAGCGTCGGGGACAGGACCACCTACGAGCAGTACTTC. The chain employs TRBV29-1 and TRBJ2-7; 8 bases are shared with TRBD1. The CDR3 consists of 13 residues. Germline V gives CDR1 SQVTM, CDR2 ANQGSEA. Trimming at V came to 6 bases and at J to 2 bases, leaving 6 bases not matched to a gene.

This clonotype showed up many times. The chain joins TRBV12-3 or TRBV12-4 to TRBJ2-5, with TRBD2 as a possible D gene (6 bases). V was clipped by 1 base and J by 4 bases, with 13 bases between them. The CDR3 runs to 15 residues. The CDR3 coding sequence is TGTGCCAGCAGTTTAGGGTGGGACTTACCAGAGACCCAGTACTTC. It yields the protein CASSLGWDLPETQYF.

The sample holds one count of this clonotype. The chain links TRBV6-1 to TRBJ2-5; tentatively, D is TRBD2 (6 bases). The V gene lost 5 bases and the J gene lost 0 bases, with 19 bases spanning the gap. CDR1 and CDR2 (germline): MNHNS, SASEGT. The CDR3 length is 17 residues. CDR3 protein: CASSPPGDSKNQETQYF. CDR3 bases: TGTGCCAGCAGTCCCCCGGGGGACTCGAAGAACCAAGAGACCCAGTACTTC.

The CDR3 loop reads CSAGRRTGELFF. Written as DNA, the CDR3 is TGCAGCGCAGGCCGCCGCACCGGGGAGCTGTTTTTT. V is TRBV29-1 and J is TRBJ2-2; D not resolved. Germline V gene lookup returns CDR1 SQVTM and CDR2 ANQGSEA. V dropped 7 bases and J dropped 4 bases, with 10 bases sitting between them. The CDR3 spans 12 residues.

This clonotype has ten or more counts. V gene TRBV7-2 combines with J gene TRBJ1-2, with a weak D call TRBD1 (6 bases). The CDR3 covers 13 residues. V was shortened by 5 bases and J by 4 bases, with 11 bases between the two germline ends. CDR1 SGHTA and CDR2 FQGNSA come from the germline V gene. Here the CDR3 DNA reads TGTGCCAGCAGCCCCGGACAGAGCTATGGCTACACCTTC. Translated: CASSPGQSYGYTF.

At least ten counts were recorded for this clonotype. V usage is TRBV12-3 or TRBV12-4 and J usage is TRBJ2-5; no reliable D call. This CDR3 spans 13 amino acids. Trimming stripped 3 bases from V and 2 bases from J, with 7 bases between. The CDR3, as DNA: TGTGCCAGCAGTTTTGCCAGGCAAGAGACCCAGTACTTC. Protein product: CASSFARQETQYF.

The chain couples TRBV9 to TRBJ1-1; D uncertain. This CDR3 comprises 17 residues. Germline values: CDR1 SGDLS, CDR2 YYNGEE. Trimming removed 0 bases from V and 3 bases from J, with 18 bases in between. The CDR3 coding sequence is TGTGCCAGCAGCGTAGATCCTTCCGGGGATACTTACACTGAAGCTTTCTTT. Its protein is CASSVDPSGDTYTEAFF.

At least ten counts were recorded for this clonotype. This rearrangement joins TRBV30 to TRBJ2-2; D is ambiguous. The CDR3 length is 11 residues. Deletions cut 3 bases from V and 7 bases from J, with 6 bases between. Germline CDR1 GTSNPN, CDR2 SVGIG (reference sequence). The CDR3: CAWRWFGELFF. The DNA of the CDR3 is TGTGCCTGGAGGTGGTTCGGGGAGCTGTTTTTT.

This clonotype was counted many times. This chain links TRBV30 with TRBJ2-7, with D perhaps TRBD1 (6 bases). The CDR3 is made up of 15 amino acids. The germline gives CDR1 GTSNPN, CDR2 SVGIG (reference sequence). V lost 3 bases and J 2 bases, leaving 17 bases between the germline ends. CDR3 coding DNA: TGTGCCTGGAGGGCCTTCCAGGGGAGTCCCTACGAGCAGTACTTC. Its protein is CAWRAFQGSPYEQYF.

This clonotype has a count of ten or more. The chain recombines TRBV19 with TRBJ2-5; 8 nucleotides match TRBD2. The V and J ends lost 8 bases and 5 bases, in that order; junction bases with no gene match: 13. The length of the CDR3 is 15 residues. Germline V gives CDR1 LNHDA, CDR2 SQIVND (reference sequence). CDR3 residues: CASADFSGIEETQYF. The CDR3, as DNA: TGTGCCAGTGCCGATTTTAGCGGGATAGAGGAGACCCAGTACTTC.

This clonotype was seen many times. J is TRBJ2-3 and V is TRBV11-2; the match to TRBD2 covers 8 bases. V was pared by 1 base and J by 2 bases, with 2 bases of the junction left unmatched. The CDR3 has 15 amino acids. Germline lookup yields CDR1 SGHAT and CDR2 FQNNGV. The CDR3 DNA reads TGTGCCAGCAGCTTAGTAGCGGGGTTCACAGATACGCAGTATTTT. This codes for CASSLVAGFTDTQYF.

The genes are TRBV3-1 and TRBJ2-2, with TRBD1 matching over 7 bases. There are 15 residues in the CDR3. CDR1 is LGHDT, CDR2 YNNKEL, per germline (reference sequence). The trim removed 1 base at V and 3 bases at J, leaving 2 bases unmatched. Here the CDR3 DNA reads TGTGCCAGCAGCCAAGTTACAGGGGACACCGGGGAGCTGTTTTTT. The encoded protein is CASSQVTGDTGELFF.

This clonotype was counted ten times or more. The chain has TRBV6-1 and TRBJ2-5; TRBD1 or TRBD2 may be the D gene (5 bases each). In germline, CDR1 is MNHNS, CDR2 SASEGT. Trimming took 5 bases from V and 4 from J, leaving 14 bases between them. This CDR3 contains 14 residues. This CDR3 reads CASSSGGKRETQYF. CDR3 nucleotides: TGTGCCAGCAGTTCTGGGGGTAAAAGAGAGACCCAGTACTTC.

The sample holds many counts of this clonotype. V is TRBV2 and J is TRBJ2-7, with D unclear. V lost 1 base and J 3 bases, leaving 10 bases between the germline ends. Per germline, CDR1 SNHLY and CDR2 FYNNEI. The CDR3 runs to 14 residues. The CDR3: CASSEGLGGYEQYF. In DNA form, the CDR3 reads TGTGCCAGCAGTGAAGGGCTAGGTGGCTACGAGCAGTACTTC.

The chain is built from TRBV10-1 and TRBJ2-1; D gene uncertain. Germline CDR1 WNHNN, CDR2 SYGVQD (reference sequence). The ends were cut back, 0 bases at V and 5 bases at J, with 8 bases in the middle. The CDR3 consists of 14 residues. The CDR3 here is CASSESKGNNEQFF. The CDR3 nucleotides are TGCGCCAGCAGTGAGTCGAAGGGTAACAATGAGCAGTTCTTC.

This clonotype was counted ten times or more. The chain couples TRBV6-1 to TRBJ2-1; tentatively, D is TRBD2 (6 bases). V lost 6 bases and J lost 7, with 10 bases in between. The CDR3 loop spans 12 amino acids. The germline V gene encodes CDR1 MNHNS and CDR2 SASEGT. Here the CDR3 DNA reads TGTGCCAGCAGGTACGCGGGGAATGAGCAGTTCTTC. Its protein is CASRYAGNEQFF.

This clonotype was observed at least ten times. This chain links TRBV27 with TRBJ2-1, with D perhaps matching TRBD2 (6 bases). Germline-derived CDR1 and CDR2 are MNHEY and SMNVEV (reference sequence). The length of the CDR3 is 14 residues. With 6 bases removed from V and 4 bases from J, the gap between germline ends came to 13 bases. CDR3: CASSRRAIYNEQFF. The CDR3 DNA reads as TGTGCCAGCAGCAGGAGGGCCATATACAATGAGCAGTTCTTC.

The CDR3 sequence: CASSLRAANEQFF. CDR3 nucleotide sequence: TGTGCCAGCAGTCTCAGGGCCGCCAATGAGCAGTTCTTC. The chain links TRBV12-3 or TRBV12-4 to TRBJ2-1; D possibly corresponds to TRBD1 (5 bases). Deletions cut 5 bases from V and 6 bases from J, with 11 bases between. The CDR3 loop spans 13 amino acids.

The table lists this clonotype with a few counts. J is TRBJ2-2 and V is TRBV20-1; 10 nucleotides line up with TRBD2. Germline CDR1 DFQATT, CDR2 SNEGSKA (reference sequence). CDR3 length equals 16 residues. The ends lost 0 bases at V and 5 bases at J; junction bases unmatched: 6. As DNA, the CDR3 is TGCAGTGCTAGAGATTCGGCTAGCGGGAGAACCGGGGAGCTGTTTTTT. Its translation is CSARDSASGRTGELFF.

This clonotype was counted at least ten times. The rearrangement uses TRBV6-1 and TRBJ2-3, with D possibly TRBD2 on 6 matching bases. The ends were cut back, 6 bases at V and 1 base at J, with 17 bases in the middle. CDR1 is MNHNS and CDR2 is SASEGT in the germline V gene. The CDR3 runs 16 residues. Written as DNA, the CDR3 is TGTGCCAGCAGCAGAGGAGTGTCTAGCGGCACAGATACGCAGTATTTT. As protein: CASSRGVSSGTDTQYF.

This clonotype was seen many times. The gene calls are TRBV6-1 and TRBJ1-5, with 9 bases aligning to TRBD1. The V segment lost 6 bases and the J segment 5 bases; nucleotides outside the gene matches: 8. The CDR3 sequence is 15 residues long. Germline CDR1 reads MNHNS; CDR2 reads SASEGT. The CDR3 bases are TGTGCCAGCAGCAACAGGGGGCCGTCTTATCAGCCCCAGCATTTT. Translating it yields CASSNRGPSYQPQHF.

In this sample, this clonotype turned up many times. V usage is TRBV29-1 and J usage is TRBJ2-5; tentatively, D is TRBD1 or TRBD2 (5 bases each). Looked up from germline, CDR1 is SQVTM and CDR2 is ANQGSEA. CDR3 length: 11 residues. V lost 5 bases to trimming and J lost 3 bases, with 7 bases between them. CDR3 nucleotides: TGCAGCGTTCTGGGGGAAGAGACCCAGTACTTC. Amino acids: CSVLGEETQYF.

V is TRBV10-3 and J is TRBJ2-1; 14 bases are a match to TRBD2. With V trimmed by 4 bases and J by 9 bases, 5 bases remained unmatched. Germline-derived CDR1 and CDR2 are ENHRY and SYGVKD. CDR3 length equals 15 residues. This CDR3 is CAISGKTSGRVEQFF. CDR3 nucleotides: TGTGCCATCAGTGGCAAGACTAGCGGGAGGGTTGAGCAGTTCTTC.

This clonotype showed up many times. The CDR3, as DNA: TGTGCCAGCAGCCAAGGAATTGGGGGGCGGCATTTT. It encodes CASSQGIGGRHF. The chain recombines TRBV3-1 with TRBJ1-5, with D possibly TRBD1 on 6 matching bases. V was cut by 1 base and J by 15 bases, with 13 bases left in between. CDR1 and CDR2 (germline): LGHDT, YNNKEL (reference sequence). The CDR3 is 12 amino acids.